The rows below give T cell receptor beta chains drawn from one sample of a study of shared clonotypes between healthy human individuals. Here immunoSEQ multiplex PCR was the method, and the copy in TCRdb shows in-frame clones only, minus some. Among around 1 million clones listed, less than 85% were seen once. The specimen sequenced was memory CD4+ T cells sorted from blood. The source is a man younger than 35 in good health. Both conserved end residues are part of each CDR3.

TRBV6-1,TRBJ2-1,CAGRTDRSYNEQFF
TRBV23-1,TRBJ2-7,CASSGGSSGQGYEQYF
TRBV5-1,TRBJ2-7,CASSWGDREEQYF
TRBV2,TRBJ1-5,CASSPQGKLNQPQHF
TRBV7-8,TRBJ2-7,CASSPAGQAYEQYF
TRBV11-2,TRBJ2-3,CASSLQPSGSLDTQYF
TRBV21-1,TRBJ1-5,CASRRQPNQPQHF
TRBV5-4,TRBJ2-1,CASSLVGGSNNEQFF
TRBV6-5,TRBJ2-1,CASSPYAGAGRQFF
TRBV29-1,TRBJ2-7,CSVKQQGVQQYF